The clone carrying this TCR beta chain turned up a few times. Its antigen is undetermined. The sample comes from a study of T-cell memory formation after mild COVID-19. Germline V gene lookup returns CDR1 DFQATT and CDR2 SNEGSKA (reference sequence). CDR3 length: 14 residues. The trim removed 8 bases at V and 4 bases at J, leaving 12 bases unmatched. Study-level points and caveats: The study found contracting CD4+ clones mainly in CM and EM and contracting CD8+ clones in EMRA.

Amplification by 5'RACE using constant-segment primers produced TCR alpha and TCR beta cDNA libraries that carried sample barcodes and UMIs. TCRdb reprocessed the 5' RACE reads via MiXCR and lists one record per CDR3 protein. The sample lists roughly 160,000 distinct CDR3 sequences; around 10% were seen once. The TCR comes from a man aged 18 to 30 who had mild COVID-19 (a few samples of this study predate the infection). Cell type and time point are not known. The chain employs TRBV20-1 and TRBJ1-1; 8 bases map to TRBD1. Sequencing input: PBMCs or a T cell subset sorted from them (not recorded which). The CDR3 loop is CSLAQGAQSTEAFF. As DNA, the CDR3 is TGCAGTCTTGCTCAGGGGGCGCAGTCCACTGAAGCTTTCTTT.